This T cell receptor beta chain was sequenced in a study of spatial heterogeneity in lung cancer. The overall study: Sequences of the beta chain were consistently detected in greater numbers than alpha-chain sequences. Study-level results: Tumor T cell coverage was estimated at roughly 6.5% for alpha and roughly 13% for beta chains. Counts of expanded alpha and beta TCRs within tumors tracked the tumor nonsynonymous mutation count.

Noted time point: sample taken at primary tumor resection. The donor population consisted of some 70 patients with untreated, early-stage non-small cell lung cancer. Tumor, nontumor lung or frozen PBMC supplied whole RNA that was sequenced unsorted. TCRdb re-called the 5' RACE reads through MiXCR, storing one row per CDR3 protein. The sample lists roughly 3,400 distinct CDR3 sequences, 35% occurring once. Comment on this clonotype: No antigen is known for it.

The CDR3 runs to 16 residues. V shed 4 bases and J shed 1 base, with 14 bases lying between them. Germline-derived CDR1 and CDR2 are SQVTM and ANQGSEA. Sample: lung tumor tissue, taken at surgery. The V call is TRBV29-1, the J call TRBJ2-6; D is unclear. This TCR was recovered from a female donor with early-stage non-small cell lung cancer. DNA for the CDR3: TGCAGCGTTGTCGAACAGCTCTTTTCTGGGGCCAACGTCCTGACTTTC. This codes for CSVVEQLFSGANVLTF.